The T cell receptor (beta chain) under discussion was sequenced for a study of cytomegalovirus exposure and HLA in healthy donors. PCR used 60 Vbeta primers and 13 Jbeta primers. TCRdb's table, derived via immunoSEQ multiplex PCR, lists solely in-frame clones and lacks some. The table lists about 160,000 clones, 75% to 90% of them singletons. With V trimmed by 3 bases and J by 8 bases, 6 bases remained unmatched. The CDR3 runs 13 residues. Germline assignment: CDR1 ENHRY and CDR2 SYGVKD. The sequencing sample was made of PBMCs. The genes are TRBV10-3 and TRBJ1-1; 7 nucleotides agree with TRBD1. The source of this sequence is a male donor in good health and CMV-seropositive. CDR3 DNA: TGTGCCATCAGTGACGCAGGGGGTAAAGAAGCTTTCTTT. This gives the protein CAISDAGGKEAFF.